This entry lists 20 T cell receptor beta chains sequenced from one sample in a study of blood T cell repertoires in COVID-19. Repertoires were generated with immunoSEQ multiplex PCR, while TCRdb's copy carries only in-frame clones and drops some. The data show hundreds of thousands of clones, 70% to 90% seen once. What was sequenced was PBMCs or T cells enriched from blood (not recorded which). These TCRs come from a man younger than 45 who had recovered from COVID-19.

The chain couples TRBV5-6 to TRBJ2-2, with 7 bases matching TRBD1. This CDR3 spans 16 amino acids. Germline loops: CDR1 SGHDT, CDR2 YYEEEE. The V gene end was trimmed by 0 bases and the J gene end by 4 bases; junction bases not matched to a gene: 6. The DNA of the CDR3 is TGTGCCAGCAGCTTGGCCCGGGACAGACCCACCGGGGAGCTGTTTTTT. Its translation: CASSLARDRPTGELFF.

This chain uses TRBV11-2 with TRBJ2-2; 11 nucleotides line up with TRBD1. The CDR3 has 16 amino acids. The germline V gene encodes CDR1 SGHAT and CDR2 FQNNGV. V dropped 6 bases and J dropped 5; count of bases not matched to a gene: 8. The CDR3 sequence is CASRPGQGAGTGELFF. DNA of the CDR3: TGTGCCAGCAGGCCTGGACAGGGGGCAGGTACCGGGGAGCTGTTTTTT.

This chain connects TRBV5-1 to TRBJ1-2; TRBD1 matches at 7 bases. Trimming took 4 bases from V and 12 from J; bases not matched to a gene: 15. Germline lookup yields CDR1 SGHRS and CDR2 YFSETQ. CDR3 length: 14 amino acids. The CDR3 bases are TGCGCCAGCAGCACAGGGGACTCCGTGGGGATTGACACCTTC. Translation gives CASSTGDSVGIDTF.

CDR3 region: CASSNPTGDNSPLHF. The DNA of the CDR3 is TGCGCCAGCAGCAACCCGACAGGGGATAATTCACCCCTCCACTTT. V gene TRBV4-1 combines with J gene TRBJ1-6; 8 bases line up with TRBD1. J lost 5 bases, V lost 5 bases, and 5 bases had no gene match. The CDR3 contains 15 residues. Per the germline V gene, CDR1 is MGHRA and CDR2 is YSYEKL.

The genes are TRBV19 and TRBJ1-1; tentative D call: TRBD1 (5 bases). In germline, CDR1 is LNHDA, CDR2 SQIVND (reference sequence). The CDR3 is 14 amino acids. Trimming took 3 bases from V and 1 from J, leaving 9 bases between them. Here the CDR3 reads CASSMTGENTEAFF. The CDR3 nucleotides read TGTGCCAGTAGTATGACGGGGGAGAACACTGAAGCTTTCTTT.

The CDR3 loop reads CASSEVVGHHGNTIYF. The DNA for the CDR3 is TGCGCCAGCAGTGAGGTGGTGGGACATCACGGAAACACCATATATTTT. The V gene is TRBV10-2, the J gene TRBJ1-3; a weak D match, TRBD1 (6 bases). CDR1 is WSHSY, CDR2 SAAADI, per germline. The CDR3 contains 16 residues. The ends were cut back, 2 bases at V and 4 bases at J, with 15 bases in the middle.

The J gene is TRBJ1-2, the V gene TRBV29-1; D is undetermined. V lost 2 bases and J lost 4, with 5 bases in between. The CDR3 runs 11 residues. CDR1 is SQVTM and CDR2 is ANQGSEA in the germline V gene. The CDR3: CSVESVYGYTF. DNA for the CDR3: TGCAGCGTTGAATCAGTCTATGGCTACACCTTC. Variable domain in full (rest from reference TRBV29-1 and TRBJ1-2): SAVISQKPSRDICQRGTSLTIQCQVDSQVTMMFWYRQQPGQSLTLIATANQGSEATYESGFVIDKFPISRPNLTFSTLTVSNMSPEDSSIYLCSVESVYGYTFGSGTRLTVV.

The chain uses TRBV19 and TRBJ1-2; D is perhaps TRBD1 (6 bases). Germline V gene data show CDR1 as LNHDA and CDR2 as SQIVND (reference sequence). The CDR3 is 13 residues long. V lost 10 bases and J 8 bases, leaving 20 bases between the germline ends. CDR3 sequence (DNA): TGTGCCACTTACAGCGGGGGGGCGTTGGGCTACACCTTC. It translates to CATYSGGALGYTF.

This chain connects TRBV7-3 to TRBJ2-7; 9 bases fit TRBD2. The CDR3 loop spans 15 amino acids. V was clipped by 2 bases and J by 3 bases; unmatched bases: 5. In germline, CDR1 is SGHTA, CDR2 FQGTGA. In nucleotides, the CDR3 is TGTGCCAGCAGCTTAGACCTAGCGGGAAACTACGAGCAGTACTTC. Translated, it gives CASSLDLAGNYEQYF.

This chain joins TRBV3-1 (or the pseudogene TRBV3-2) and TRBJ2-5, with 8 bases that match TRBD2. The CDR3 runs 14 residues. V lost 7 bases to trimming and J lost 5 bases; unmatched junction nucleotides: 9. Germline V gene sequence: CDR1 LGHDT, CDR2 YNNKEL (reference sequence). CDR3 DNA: TGTGCCAGCACCCGACTAGCGAGCACGGAGACCCAGTACTTC. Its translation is CASTRLASTETQYF.

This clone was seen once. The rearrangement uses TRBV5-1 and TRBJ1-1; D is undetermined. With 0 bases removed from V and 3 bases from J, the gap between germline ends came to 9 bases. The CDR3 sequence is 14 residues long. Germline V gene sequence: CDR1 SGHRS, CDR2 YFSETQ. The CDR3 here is CASSLGGWDTEAFF. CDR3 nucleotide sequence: TGCGCCAGCAGCTTGGGAGGTTGGGACACTGAAGCTTTCTTT.

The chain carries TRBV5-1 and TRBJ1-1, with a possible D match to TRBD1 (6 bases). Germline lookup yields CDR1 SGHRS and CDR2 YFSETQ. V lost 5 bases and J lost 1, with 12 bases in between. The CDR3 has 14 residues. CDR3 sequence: CASRAGDGNTEAFF. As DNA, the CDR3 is TGCGCCAGCAGGGCAGGGGATGGGAACACTGAAGCTTTCTTT.

The CDR3 nucleotides are TGCGCCAGCAGCACGGGAGATAGCAATCAGCCCCAGCATTTT. Protein product: CASSTGDSNQPQHF. The genes are TRBV5-1 and TRBJ1-5, with D uncertain. V dropped 4 bases and J dropped 0 bases, with 8 bases sitting between them. The CDR3 extends over 14 amino acids. Germline V CDR1 and CDR2: SGHRS, YFSETQ.

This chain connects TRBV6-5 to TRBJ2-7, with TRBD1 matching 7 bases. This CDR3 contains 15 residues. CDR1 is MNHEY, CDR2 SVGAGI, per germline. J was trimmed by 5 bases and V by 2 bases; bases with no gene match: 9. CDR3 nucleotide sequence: TGTGCCAGCAGTTACCTCGGGACAGTTGGCCACGAGCAGTACTTC. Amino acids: CASSYLGTVGHEQYF.

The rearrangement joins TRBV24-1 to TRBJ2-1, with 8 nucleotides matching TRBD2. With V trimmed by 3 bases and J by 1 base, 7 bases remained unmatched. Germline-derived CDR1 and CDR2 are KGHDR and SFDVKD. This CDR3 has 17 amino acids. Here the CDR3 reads CATSDGPSGGSYNEQFF. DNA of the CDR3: TGTGCCACCAGTGATGGACCCAGCGGGGGTTCCTACAATGAGCAGTTCTTC.

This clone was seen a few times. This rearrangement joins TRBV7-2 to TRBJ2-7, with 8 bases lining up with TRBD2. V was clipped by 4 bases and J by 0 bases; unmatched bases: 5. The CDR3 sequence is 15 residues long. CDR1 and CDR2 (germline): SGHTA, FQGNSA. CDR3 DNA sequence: TGTGCCAGCAGCTCCGAGCGGGGGAGCTCCTACGAGCAGTACTTC. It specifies CASSSERGSSYEQYF.

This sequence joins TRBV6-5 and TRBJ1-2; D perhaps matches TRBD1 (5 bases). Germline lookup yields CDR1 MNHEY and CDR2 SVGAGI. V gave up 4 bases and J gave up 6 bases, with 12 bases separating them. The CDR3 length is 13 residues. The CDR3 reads CASSSPRVDGYTF. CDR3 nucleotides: TGTGCCAGCAGTTCCCCCAGGGTAGATGGCTACACCTTC.

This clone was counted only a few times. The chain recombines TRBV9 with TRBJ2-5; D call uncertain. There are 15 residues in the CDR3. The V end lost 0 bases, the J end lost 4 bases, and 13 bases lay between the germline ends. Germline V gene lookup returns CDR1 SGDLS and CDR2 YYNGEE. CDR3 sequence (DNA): TGTGCCAGCAGCGTAGGAGGAATAGCTTTAGAGACCCAGTACTTC. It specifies CASSVGGIALETQYF.

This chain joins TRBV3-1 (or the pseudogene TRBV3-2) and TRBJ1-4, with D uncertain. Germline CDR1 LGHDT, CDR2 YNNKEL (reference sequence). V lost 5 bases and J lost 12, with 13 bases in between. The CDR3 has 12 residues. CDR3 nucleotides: TGTGCCAGCAGCATATCCGGGGATGAACTGTTTTTT. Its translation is CASSISGDELFF.

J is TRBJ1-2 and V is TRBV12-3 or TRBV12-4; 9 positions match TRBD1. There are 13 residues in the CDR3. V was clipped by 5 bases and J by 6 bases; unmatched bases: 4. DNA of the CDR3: TGTGCCAGCAGTAACGGGACAGGGAATGGCTACACCTTC. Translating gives CASSNGTGNGYTF.